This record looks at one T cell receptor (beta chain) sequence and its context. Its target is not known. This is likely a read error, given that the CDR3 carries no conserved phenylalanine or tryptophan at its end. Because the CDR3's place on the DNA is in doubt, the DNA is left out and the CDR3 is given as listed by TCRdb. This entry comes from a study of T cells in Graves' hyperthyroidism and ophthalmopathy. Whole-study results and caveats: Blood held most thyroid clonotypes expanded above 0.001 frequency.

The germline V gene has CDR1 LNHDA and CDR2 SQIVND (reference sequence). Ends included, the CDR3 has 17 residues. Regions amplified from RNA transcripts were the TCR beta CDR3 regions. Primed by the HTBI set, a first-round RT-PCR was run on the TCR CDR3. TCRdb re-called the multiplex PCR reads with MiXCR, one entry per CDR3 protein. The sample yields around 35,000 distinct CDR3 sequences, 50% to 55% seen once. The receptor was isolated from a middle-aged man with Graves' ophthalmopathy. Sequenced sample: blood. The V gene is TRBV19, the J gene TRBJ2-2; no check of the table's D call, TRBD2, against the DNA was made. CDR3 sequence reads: CASSILIRGGTSGTLSI.